A selection of T cell receptor beta chains follows, all from one sample in a study of breast tumors, draining lymph nodes, adjacent tissues. TCRdb used MiXCR to reprocess the multiplex PCR reads, holding one entry per CDR3 protein. The table includes approximately 280,000 distinct CDR3 sequences, about 30% detected once. The sequenced material came from axillary lymph node tissue. These receptors came from a female donor with breast cancer. Some clones in this sample may be carry-over from other donors' samples. The CDR3 runs from the conserved cysteine through the conserved F or W. The D gene is left open where the match is weak. A clone size is listed for some rows: how often the clone was seen (once, few, many), or a class if it is expanded.

J gene,clone size,CDR3 length,D gene,V gene,CDR3 protein,CDR3 DNA
TRBJ1-3,many,13,-,TRBV20-1,CSARVHPGNTIYF,TGCAGTGCTAGAGTCCACCCTGGAAACACCATATATTTT
TRBJ2-7,many,16,-,TRBV14,CASSPGWTVARGEQYF,TGTGCCAGCAGCCCGGGCTGGACAGTGGCTAGGGGAGAGCAGTACTTC
TRBJ1-6,many,16,TRBD1,TRBV6-2/TRBV6-3,CASSYDRARSNSPLHF,TGTGCCAGCAGTTACGACAGGGCGCGGTCGAATTCACCCCTCCACTTT
TRBJ2-7,many,14,TRBD1,TRBV11-3,CASRPPGQGYEQYF,TGTGCCAGCAGACCACCGGGACAGGGTTACGAGCAGTACTTC
TRBJ1-2,many,15,-,TRBV7-2,CASSSDGGMHYGYTF,TGTGCCAGCAGCTCTGACGGGGGGATGCACTATGGCTACACCTTC
TRBJ2-5,many,14,-,TRBV7-2,CASSRDTGVETQYF,TGTGCCAGCAGCCGGGATACGGGAGTAGAGACCCAGTACTTC
TRBJ1-2,-,14,-,TRBV2,CASGWGRGADGYTF,TGTGCCAGCGGTTGGGGTAGGGGCGCGGATGGCTACACCTTC
TRBJ2-5,many,14,-,TRBV11-2,CASSFFRESETQYF,TGTGCCAGCAGCTTTTTTCGTGAATCGGAGACCCAGTACTTC
TRBJ2-7,many,15,-,TRBV7-2,CASSLISETLYEQYF,TGTGCCAGCAGCTTAATCTCAGAGACACTCTACGAGCAGTACTTC
TRBJ1-2,many,15,-,TRBV7-9,CASSLRGADYYGYPF,TGTGCCAGCAGCTTACGAGGGGCGGATTACTATGGCTACCCCTTC
TRBJ2-2,many,15,-,TRBV7-8,CASRTRRANTGELFF,TGTGCCAGCAGAACAAGAAGGGCGAACACCGGGGAGCTGTTTTTT
TRBJ2-1,many,15,-,TRBV20-1,CSARNPVVSYNEQFF,TGCAGTGCTAGGAATCCCGTTGTTTCCTACAATGAGCAGTTCTTC
TRBJ2-1,many,17,TRBD2,TRBV24-1,CATSDSFPGLPDNEQFF,TGTGCCACCAGTGATTCTTTCCCGGGACTACCGGACAATGAGCAGTTCTTC
TRBJ2-3,many,14,-,TRBV6-6,CASSPPGLTDTQYF,TGTGCCAGTTCACCCCCCGGACTTACAGATACGCAGTATTTT
TRBJ1-2,-,18,TRBD1,TRBV9,CASSSAQHRDRAVCGYTF,TGTGCCAGCAGCAGCGCCCAACACCGGGACAGGGCCGTCTGTGGCTACACCTTC
TRBJ2-7,-,18,TRBD2,TRBV20-1,CSARGSSSGTVQVAEQYF,TGCAGTGCTAGAGGGTCGTCTAGCGGGACGGTTCAAGTCGCCGAGCAGTACTTC
TRBJ1-6,many,14,-,TRBV6-1,CASSGLLGNSPLHF,TGTGCCAGCAGTGGGCTTTTGGGGAATTCACCCCTCCACTTT
TRBJ1-2,many,12,-,TRBV20-1,CSARDLGYGYTF,TGCAGTGCTAGAGATTTGGGCTATGGCTACACCTTC
TRBJ2-5,many,14,TRBD2,TRBV10-3,CAISGLAGRETQYF,TGTGCCATCAGTGGACTAGCAGGAAGGGAGACCCAGTACTTC
TRBJ2-7,few,15,-,TRBV6-5,CASSHSRGSPYEQYF,TGTGCCAGCAGTCACTCCAGGGGTTCACCCTACGAGCAGTACTTC
TRBJ1-5,-,16,-,TRBV5-4,CASKGPGGPGNEPQHF,TGTGCCAGCAAGGGACCGGGAGGGCCGGGAAATGAGCCCCAGCATTTT
TRBJ2-7,many,14,TRBD1,TRBV20-1,CSARKGTGAGEQYF,TGCAGTGCTAGAAAGGGGACAGGGGCGGGCGAGCAGTACTTC
TRBJ1-5,many,13,-,TRBV28,CASSRQRNQPQHF,TGTGCCAGCAGTAGACAGCGCAATCAGCCCCAGCATTTT
TRBJ2-1,-,15,-,TRBV28,CASRIRTAQRNEQFF,TGTGCCAGCAGAATCCGGACCGCCCAACGCAATGAGCAGTTCTTC
TRBJ2-7,many,16,TRBD2,TRBV4-2,CASSQEMGGLGGEQYF,TGTGCCAGCAGCCAAGAAATGGGAGGACTAGGAGGGGAGCAGTACTTC
TRBJ2-7,many,12,-,TRBV7-9,CASSLAPDEQYF,TGTGCCAGCAGCTTAGCCCCGGACGAGCAGTACTTC
TRBJ2-1,many,14,-,TRBV7-2,CASSLFTGDNEQFF,TGTGCCAGCAGCTTATTTACTGGAGACAATGAGCAGTTCTTC
TRBJ2-2,many,15,TRBD2,TRBV9,CASSWPLAGEGELFF,TGTGCCAGCTCTTGGCCTCTAGCGGGAGAAGGGGAGCTGTTTTTT
TRBJ1-5,-,9,-,TRBV20-1,CSASDPPDF,TGCAGTGCTAGCGATCCCCCGGACTTT
TRBJ2-5,many,16,TRBD2,TRBV19,CASSWSSGRGWETQYF,TGTGCCAGTAGTTGGAGTAGCGGGAGAGGTTGGGAGACCCAGTACTTC
TRBJ1-2,many,12,-,TRBV19,CASTVGPYGYTF,TGTGCCAGTACGGTGGGGCCATATGGCTACACCTTC
TRBJ2-2,-,18,-,TRBV6-1,CASSYSAAGTPNTGELFF,TGTGCCAGCAGTTATTCGGCGGCCGGGACCCCGAACACCGGGGAGCTGTTTTTT
TRBJ2-5,-,15,TRBD1,TRBV29-1,CSERTILTGKETQYF,TGCAGCGAGCGGACGATACTGACAGGGAAAGAGACCCAGTACTTC
TRBJ2-1,many,14,TRBD2,TRBV29-1,CSVERDSSYNEQFF,TGCAGCGTGGAGCGGGATAGCTCCTACAATGAGCAGTTCTTC
TRBJ2-3,many,15,-,TRBV7-2,CASSLGVGNTDTQYF,TGTGCCAGCAGCTTAGGTGTCGGGAACACAGATACGCAGTATTTT
TRBJ1-3,many,12,-,TRBV20-1,CSARELGNTIYF,TGCAGTGCTAGAGAGCTTGGAAACACCATATATTTT
TRBJ2-7,many,14,-,TRBV7-8,CASSLVGVPYEQYF,TGTGCCAGCAGCTTAGTTGGGGTCCCCTACGAGCAGTACTTC
TRBJ1-4,-,16,TRBD1,TRBV5-4,CASSSPSQGGLEKLFF,TGTGCCAGCAGTTCCCCTTCGCAGGGGGGGCTTGAAAAACTGTTTTTT
TRBJ2-7,many,12,-,TRBV5-6,CASSLGGVRQYF,TGTGCCAGCAGCTTGGGAGGGGTCCGGCAGTACTTC
TRBJ2-5,-,13,-,TRBV10-3,CATTQTGKGTQYF,TGTGCCACGACACAAACAGGGAAGGGGACCCAGTACTTC
TRBJ2-7,many,15,TRBD1,TRBV5-4,CASSPTGALPYEQYF,TGTGCCAGCAGCCCGACAGGGGCCCTCCCTTACGAGCAGTACTTC
TRBJ2-7,many,13,-,TRBV9,CASSLDRDYEQYF,TGTGCCAGCAGCCTCGACCGGGACTACGAGCAGTACTTC
TRBJ2-6,many,15,TRBD2,TRBV5-1,CASSTGLAGASVLTF,TGCGCCAGCAGCACAGGACTAGCGGGAGCAAGCGTCCTGACTTTC
TRBJ1-4,-,13,TRBD1,TRBV29-1,CSVRGQGGEKLFF,TGCAGCGTGAGAGGACAGGGGGGTGAAAAACTGTTTTTT
TRBJ1-4,once,17,TRBD1,TRBV27,CAIKTGSCAATNEKLFF,TGTGCCATTAAGACAGGGTCGTGTGCGGCAACTAATGAAAAACTGTTTTTT
TRBJ2-3,many,15,TRBD2,TRBV7-2,CASSFDREGTDTQYF,TGTGCCAGCAGCTTTGATCGGGAGGGCACAGATACGCAGTATTTT
TRBJ2-2,many,15,-,TRBV20-1,CSARGPAGNTGELFF,TGCAGTGCTAGAGGTCCGGCGGGGAACACCGGGGAGCTGTTTTTT
TRBJ1-1,-,13,-,TRBV2,CASNYRGYTEAFF,TGTGCCAGCAATTATCGGGGATACACTGAAGCTTTCTTT
TRBJ2-1,many,16,-,TRBV7-9,CASSLGAGLSYNEQFF,TGTGCCAGCAGCCTGGGGGCCGGCCTTTCCTACAATGAGCAGTTCTTC
TRBJ2-1,-,16,TRBD2,TRBV20-1,CSARDPSGISYNEQFF,TGCAGTGCTAGAGATCCTAGCGGGATCTCCTACAATGAGCAGTTCTTC
TRBJ2-7,many,16,TRBD2,TRBV20-1,CSARDPRTSVNYEQYF,TGCAGTGCTAGAGATCCAAGGACTAGCGTGAACTACGAGCAGTACTTC
TRBJ2-2,many,15,TRBD1,TRBV5-1,CASSLISQGAGELFF,TGCGCCAGCAGCTTGATCTCACAGGGGGCCGGGGAGCTGTTTTTT